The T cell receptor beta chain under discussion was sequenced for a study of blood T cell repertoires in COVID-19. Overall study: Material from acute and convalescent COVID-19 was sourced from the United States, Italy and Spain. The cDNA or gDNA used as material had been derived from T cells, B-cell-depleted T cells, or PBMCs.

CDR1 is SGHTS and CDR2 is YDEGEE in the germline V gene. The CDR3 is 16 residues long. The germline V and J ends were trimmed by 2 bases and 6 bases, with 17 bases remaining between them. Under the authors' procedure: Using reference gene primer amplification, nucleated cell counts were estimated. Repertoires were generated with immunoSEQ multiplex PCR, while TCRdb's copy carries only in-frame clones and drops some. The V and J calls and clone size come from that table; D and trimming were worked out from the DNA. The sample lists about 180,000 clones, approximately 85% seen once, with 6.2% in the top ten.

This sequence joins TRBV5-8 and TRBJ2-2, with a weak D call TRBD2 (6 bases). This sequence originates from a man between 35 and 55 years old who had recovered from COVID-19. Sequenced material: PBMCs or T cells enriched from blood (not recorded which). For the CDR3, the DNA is TGTGCCAGCAGCTTTCTGCGGCAGGGAGGTTCCGGGGAGCTGTTTTTT. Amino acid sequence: CASSFLRQGGSGELFF.